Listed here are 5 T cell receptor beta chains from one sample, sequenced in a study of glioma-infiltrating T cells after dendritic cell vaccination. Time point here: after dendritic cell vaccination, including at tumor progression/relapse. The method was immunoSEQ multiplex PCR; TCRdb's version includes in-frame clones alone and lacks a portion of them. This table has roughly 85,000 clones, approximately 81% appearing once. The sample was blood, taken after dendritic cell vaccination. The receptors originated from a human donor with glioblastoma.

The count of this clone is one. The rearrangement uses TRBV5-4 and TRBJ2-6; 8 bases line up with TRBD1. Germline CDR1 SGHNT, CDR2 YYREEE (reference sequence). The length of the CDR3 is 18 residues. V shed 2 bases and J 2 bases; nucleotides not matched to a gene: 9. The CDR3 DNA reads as TGTGCCAGCAGCTTTAAGACAGGGGCAGCTCCTGGGGCCAACGTCCTGACTTTC. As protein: CASSFKTGAAPGANVLTF.

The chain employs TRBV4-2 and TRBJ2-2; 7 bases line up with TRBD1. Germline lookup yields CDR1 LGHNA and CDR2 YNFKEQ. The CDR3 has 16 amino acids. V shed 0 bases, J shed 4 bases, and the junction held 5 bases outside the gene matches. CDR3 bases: TGTGCCAGCAGCCAAGATCCGGGACAGATCACCGGGGAGCTGTTTTTT. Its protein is CASSQDPGQITGELFF.

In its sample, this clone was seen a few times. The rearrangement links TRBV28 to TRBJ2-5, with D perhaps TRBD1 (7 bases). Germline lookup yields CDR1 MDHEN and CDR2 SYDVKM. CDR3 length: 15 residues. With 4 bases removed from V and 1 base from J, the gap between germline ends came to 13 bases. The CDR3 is CASSSWRDSQETQYF. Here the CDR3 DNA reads TGTGCCAGCAGTTCCTGGCGGGACAGCCAAGAGACCCAGTACTTC.

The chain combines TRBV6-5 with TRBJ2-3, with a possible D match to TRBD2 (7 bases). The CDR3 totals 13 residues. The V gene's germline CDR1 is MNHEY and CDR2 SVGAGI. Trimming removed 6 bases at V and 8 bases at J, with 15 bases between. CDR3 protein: CASSLAEGGTQYF. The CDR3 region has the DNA TGTGCCAGCAGCCTAGCGGAGGGGGGTACGCAGTATTTT.

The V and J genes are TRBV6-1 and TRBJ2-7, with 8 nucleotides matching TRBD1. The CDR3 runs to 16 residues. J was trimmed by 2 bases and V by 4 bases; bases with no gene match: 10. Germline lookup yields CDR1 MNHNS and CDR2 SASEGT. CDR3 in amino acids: CASSGPGQAFAYEQYF. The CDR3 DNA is TGTGCCAGCAGTGGACCGGGACAGGCTTTCGCCTACGAGCAGTACTTC.